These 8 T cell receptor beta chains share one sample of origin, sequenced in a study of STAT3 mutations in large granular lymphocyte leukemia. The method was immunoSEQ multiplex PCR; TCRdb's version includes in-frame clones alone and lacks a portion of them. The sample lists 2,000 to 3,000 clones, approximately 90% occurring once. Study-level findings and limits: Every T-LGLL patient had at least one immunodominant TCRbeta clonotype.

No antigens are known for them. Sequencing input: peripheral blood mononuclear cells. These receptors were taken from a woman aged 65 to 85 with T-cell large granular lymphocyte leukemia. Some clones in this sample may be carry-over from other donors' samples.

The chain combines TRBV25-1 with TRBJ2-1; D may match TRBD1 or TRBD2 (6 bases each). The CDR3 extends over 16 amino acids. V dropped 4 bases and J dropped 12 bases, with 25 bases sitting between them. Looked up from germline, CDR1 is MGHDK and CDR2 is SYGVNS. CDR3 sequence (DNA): TGTGCCAGCAGTGGCGGGTCACAGGGTGCGCGGGGTGGGCAGTTCTTC. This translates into CASSGGSQGARGGQFF.

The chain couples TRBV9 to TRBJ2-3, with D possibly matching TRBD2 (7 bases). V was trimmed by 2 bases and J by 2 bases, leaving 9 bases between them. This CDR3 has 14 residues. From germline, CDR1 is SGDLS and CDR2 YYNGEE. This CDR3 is CASSVRGPTDTQYF. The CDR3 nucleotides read TGTGCCAGCAGCGTGCGGGGGCCCACAGATACGCAGTATTTT.

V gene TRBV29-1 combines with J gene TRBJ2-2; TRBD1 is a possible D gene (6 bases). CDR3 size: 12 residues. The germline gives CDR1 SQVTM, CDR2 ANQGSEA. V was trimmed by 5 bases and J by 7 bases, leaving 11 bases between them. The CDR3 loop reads CSVSGAVGELFF. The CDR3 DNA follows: TGCAGCGTTTCAGGGGCGGTCGGGGAGCTGTTTTTT.

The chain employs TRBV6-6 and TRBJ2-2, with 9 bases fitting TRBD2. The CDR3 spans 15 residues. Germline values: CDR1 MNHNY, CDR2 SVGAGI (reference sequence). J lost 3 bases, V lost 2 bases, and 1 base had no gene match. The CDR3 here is CASSYQRGDTGELFF. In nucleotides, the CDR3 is TGTGCCAGCAGTTACCAGCGGGGGGACACCGGGGAGCTGTTTTTT.

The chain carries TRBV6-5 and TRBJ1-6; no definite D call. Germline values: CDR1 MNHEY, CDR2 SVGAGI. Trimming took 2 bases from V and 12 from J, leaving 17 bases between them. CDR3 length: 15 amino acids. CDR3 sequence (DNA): TGTGCCAGCAGTTACCTTGACGGTCCCACCTTACCCCTCCACTTT. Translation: CASSYLDGPTLPLHF.

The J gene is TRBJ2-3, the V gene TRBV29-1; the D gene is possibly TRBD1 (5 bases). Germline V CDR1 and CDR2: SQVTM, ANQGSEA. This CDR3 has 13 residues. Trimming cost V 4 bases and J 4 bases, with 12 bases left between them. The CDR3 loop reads CSVGGRASDTQYF. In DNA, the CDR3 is TGCAGCGTTGGGGGCAGGGCCTCAGATACGCAGTATTTT.

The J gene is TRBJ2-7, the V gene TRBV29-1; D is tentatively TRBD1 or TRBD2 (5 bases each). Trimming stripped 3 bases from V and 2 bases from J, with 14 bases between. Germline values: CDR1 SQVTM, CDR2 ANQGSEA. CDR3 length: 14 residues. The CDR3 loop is CSVEKAGSAYEQYF. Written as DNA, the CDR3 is TGCAGCGTTGAGAAGGCAGGGAGTGCCTACGAGCAGTACTTC.

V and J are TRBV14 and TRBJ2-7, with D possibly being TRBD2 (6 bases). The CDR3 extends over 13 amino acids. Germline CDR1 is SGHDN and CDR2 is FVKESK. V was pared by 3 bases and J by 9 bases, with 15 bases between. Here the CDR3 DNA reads TGTGCCAGCAGCCAGGGACCTGGTAGCGGGCAGTACTTC. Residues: CASSQGPGSGQYF.